The entry that follows covers one TCR beta chain sequence. The data were produced by immunoSEQ multiplex PCR, yet TCRdb's version contains in-frame clones alone and is incomplete. The profile shows more than 300,000 clones, 91% of them singletons. This sample is drawn from a study of blood T cell repertoires in COVID-19. CDR3 size: 11 residues. V gave up 6 bases and J gave up 0 bases, with 3 bases separating them. Participant ages covered roughly 18 to 90 years across some 25 US areas. Exposed volunteers were people who met a COVID-19 case within 2 weeks before study entry. The TCR originated in a woman aged 40 to 55 who had been exposed to COVID-19. The chain carries TRBV12-3 or TRBV12-4 and TRBJ2-7; D is ambiguous. Specimen: PBMCs or T cells enriched from blood (not recorded which). As DNA, the CDR3 is TGTGCCAGCAGCTACTCCTACGAGCAGTACTTC. It yields the protein CASSYSYEQYF.